This T cell receptor (beta chain) emerged from a study of T cells in Graves' hyperthyroidism and ophthalmopathy. Study outcomes and limitations: Ophthalmopathy and stable hyperthyroidism were separated by a 13 V-J model. Prediction of ophthalmopathy progression came a median around 7.1 months pre-onset. Blood also contained most expanded thyroid clonotypes above 0.001.

Researchers barred patients who had uncontrolled infection, other autoimmune disease, pregnancy or lactation. In regard to this clonotype: Its target is not known. No DNA is shown, since the ends of the CDR3 on it are uncertain; the CDR3 is the one TCRdb lists.

The CDR3 adds up to 22 amino acids, both ends counted. Germline V gene data show CDR1 as SGHTA and CDR2 as FQGNSA. Template material for amplifying TCR beta CDR3 regions consisted of RNA transcripts. In the first-round RT-PCR of the TCR CDR3, the HTBI primer set was used. A single record per CDR3 protein comes from TCRdb applying MiXCR to the multiplex PCR reads. The sample has nearly 600,000 distinct CDR3 sequences; around 14% are singletons. This chain connects TRBV7-2 to TRBJ2-1; the D call of TRBD1 is as the table states it, not checked on the DNA. Sequenced material: blood. This receptor was obtained from a woman in her 30s with Graves' hyperthyroidism that later progressed to Graves' ophthalmopathy. CDR3 protein: CASSFYICSALGGRGSYNEQFF.